This entry concerns a single TCR beta chain. Trimming took off 7 bases at V and 6 bases at J, with 11 bases between the two ends. Germline CDR1 is SGHRS and CDR2 is YFSETQ. The CDR3 contains 11 residues. Selected positively for CCR7 and CD45RO-negative, naive CD8 cells excluded terminally differentiated effector memory CD45RA+ cells. Clones were read by immunoSEQ multiplex PCR, and TCRdb kept only the in-frame ones, dropping some. The repertoire holds some 2,100,000 clones, with 85% to 95% as singletons. These data belong to a study of shared clonotypes between healthy human individuals. The rearrangement links TRBV5-1 to TRBJ2-7, with D uncertain. This clonotype was obtained from a man aged 18 to 35 in good health. Some clones in this sample may be carry-over from other donors' samples. Sequenced input: naive CD8+ T cells from PBMCs. The CDR3 nucleotides read TGCGCCAGCGACCAAGGTGCCGAGCAGTACTTC. Its translation is CASDQGAEQYF. The full variable domain, completed using reference TRBV5-1 and TRBJ2-7, is KAGVTQTPRYLIKTRGQQVTLSCSPISGHRSVSWYQQTPGQGLQFLFEYFSETQRNKGNFPGRFSGRQFSNSRSEMNVSTLELGDSALYLCASDQGAEQYFGPGTRLTVT.